This T cell receptor beta chain originates from a study of blood T cell repertoires in COVID-19. Study as a whole: Sample material is recorded as cDNA or gDNA derived from T cells, B-cell-depleted T cells, or PBMCs.

Libraries were prepared by immunoSEQ multiplex PCR; TCRdb keeps only in-frame clonotypes and omits some of them. The sample has about 120,000 clones; around 83% are singletons. This clone was observed a single time. Input material: peripheral blood. This receptor was taken from an elderly man with active or convalescent COVID-19.

For the CDR3, the DNA is TGTGCCAGCAGCCGTACTAGCGGGGGGACCTACGAGCAGTACTTC. Amino acid sequence: CASSRTSGGTYEQYF. V and J are TRBV5-4 and TRBJ2-7, with TRBD2 identical over 12 bases. J was trimmed by 2 bases and V by 4 bases; bases with no gene match: 4. This CDR3 has 15 residues. Per germline, CDR1 SGHNT and CDR2 YYREEE (reference sequence).